These 23 T cell receptor beta chains were sequenced from one sample in a study of blood T cells in healthy people across ages. A second roughly 6 to 11 cycle PCR used barcoded and J-beta primers. TCRdb re-called the 5' RACE reads through MiXCR, storing one row per CDR3 protein. Here the sample spans hundreds of thousands of distinct CDR3 sequences, under 35% being singletons. Sequencing was carried out using blood. Source of these receptors: a woman over 75 in good health.

V usage is TRBV7-9 and J usage is TRBJ2-2, with D tentatively TRBD1 or TRBD2 (6 bases each). In germline, CDR1 is SEHNR, CDR2 FQNEAQ (reference sequence). V lost 3 bases, J lost 5 bases, and 13 bases lay in between. CDR3 length: 15 residues. The CDR3 nucleotides read TGTGCCAGCAGCTTCAGGGGACTGGCGACCGGGGAGCTGTTTTTT. Protein: CASSFRGLATGELFF.

This chain uses TRBV12-3 or TRBV12-4 with TRBJ2-3; 9 bases map to TRBD2. V lost 0 bases and J lost 4; bases outside the gene matches: 14. There are 19 residues in the CDR3. CDR3 sequence (DNA): TGTGCCAGCAGTTTAGCGCTCGTGACTAGCGGAGGGACAGCAGATACGCAGTATTTT. Its translation is CASSLALVTSGGTADTQYF.

The chain has TRBV3-1 and TRBJ1-3, with D perhaps matching TRBD1 (6 bases). The CDR3 covers 17 residues. Germline CDR1 LGHDT, CDR2 YNNKEL (reference sequence). V was trimmed by 2 bases and J by 4 bases, leaving 18 bases between them. CDR3 amino acids: CASSQSGAGVLGNTIYF. CDR3 nucleotides: TGTGCCAGCAGCCAAAGTGGGGCAGGGGTTTTAGGAAACACCATATATTTT. The variable domain in full, with the rest retrieved from reference TRBV3-1 and TRBJ1-3, is DTAVSQTPKYLVTQMGNDKSIKCEQNLGHDTMYWYKQDSKKFLKIMFSYNNKELIINETVPNRFSPKSPDKAHLNLHINSLELGDSAVYFCASSQSGAGVLGNTIYFGEGSWLTVV.

This clonotype was seen more than once but under ten times. J is TRBJ1-5 and V is TRBV7-2; maybe TRBD1 (5 bases). Germline assignment: CDR1 SGHTA and CDR2 FQGNSA. Trimming cost V 3 bases and J 4 bases, with 13 bases left between them. CDR3 size: 15 residues. CDR3: CASSFSQGGNQPQHF. The CDR3, as DNA: TGTGCCAGCAGCTTCAGCCAGGGAGGGAATCAGCCCCAGCATTTT.

This clonotype came up many times. The chain combines TRBV7-2 with TRBJ2-3; the match to TRBD1 covers 7 bases. Germline V gives CDR1 SGHTA, CDR2 FQGNSA. V was clipped by 7 bases and J by 4 bases; unmatched bases: 2. There are 12 residues in the CDR3. The CDR3: CASNDRADTQYF. The DNA for the CDR3 is TGTGCCAGCAACGACAGGGCAGATACGCAGTATTTT.

The chain combines TRBV12-3 or TRBV12-4 with TRBJ2-5, with 7 bases aligning to TRBD2. With V trimmed by 10 bases and J by 3 bases, 11 bases remained unmatched. CDR3 size: 14 residues. The CDR3, as DNA: TGTGCCACCCAGGAGGGGACTAAAGAAGAGACCCAGTACTTC. It specifies CATQEGTKEETQYF.

This clonotype came up many times. This chain's CDR3 is CASSGGQGRQPLHF. The DNA for the CDR3 is TGCGCCTCCAGCGGGGGACAGGGTCGTCAACCCCTCCACTTT. This rearrangement joins TRBV10-1 to TRBJ1-6; 9 bases agree with TRBD1. The CDR3 runs to 14 residues. The ends lost 11 bases at V and 12 bases at J; junction bases unmatched: 14. Per the germline V gene, CDR1 is WNHNN and CDR2 is SYGVQD (reference sequence).

This chain joins TRBV7-2 and TRBJ2-1; possibly TRBD1 for D (6 bases). CDR1 SGHTA and CDR2 FQGNSA come from the germline V gene. Trimming pared 2 bases from V and 7 bases from J, leaving 18 bases between. This CDR3 has 16 amino acids. In nucleotides, the CDR3 is TGTGCCAGCAGCTTAAGGAGAGGGGACACCCCAAATGAGCAGTTCTTC. It is translated as CASSLRRGDTPNEQFF.

This clonotype was recorded many times. This chain joins TRBV7-2 and TRBJ2-1; perhaps TRBD1 as D (5 bases). The length of the CDR3 is 14 residues. Trimming took off 2 bases at V and 5 bases at J, with 10 bases between the two ends. Per the germline V gene, CDR1 is SGHTA and CDR2 is FQGNSA. The DNA for the CDR3 is TGTGCCAGCAGCTTAAGCTCGGACAACAATGAGCAGTTCTTC. Translated: CASSLSSDNNEQFF.

This clonotype came up many times. This chain links TRBV20-1 with TRBJ1-1, with D unresolved. Germline V gives CDR1 DFQATT, CDR2 SNEGSKA (reference sequence). CDR3 length: 15 residues. The chain's CDR3 is CRFPGASELNTEAFF. CDR3 DNA: TGCAGATTTCCGGGAGCATCAGAGCTGAACACTGAAGCTTTCTTT.

The table lists this clonotype with many counts. This chain joins TRBV2 and TRBJ2-5, with D possibly matching TRBD1 (6 bases). The germline V gene has CDR1 SNHLY and CDR2 FYNNEI. The ends were cut back, 4 bases at V and 4 bases at J, with 10 bases in the middle. The CDR3 consists of 13 residues. The CDR3: CASSVTGIETQYF. For the CDR3, the DNA is TGTGCCAGCAGTGTAACAGGGATAGAGACCCAGTACTTC.

This clonotype was observed a handful of times. The V and J genes are TRBV20-1 and TRBJ2-5; no clear D. TRBJ2-7 matches the DNA end more closely, so the J call is doubtful. The CDR3 is 13 residues long. The V gene's germline CDR1 is DFQATT and CDR2 SNEGSKA (reference sequence). The CDR3 sequence is CSATPRFAYEQYF. The CDR3 nucleotides are TGCAGTGCTACTCCCAGGTTCGCCTACGAGCAGTACTTC.

This clonotype was observed a few times. The chain joins TRBV11-2 to TRBJ1-2; D is undetermined. The CDR3 is 12 amino acids. Germline V gene sequence: CDR1 SGHAT, CDR2 FQNNGV. The V and J ends lost 4 bases and 8 bases respectively, with 11 bases between them. DNA for the CDR3: TGTGCCAGCAGCTGGGCCACTTCGGGCTACACCTTC. Translated, it gives CASSWATSGYTF. Full variable domain (rest looked up from reference TRBV11-2 and TRBJ1-2): EAGVAQSPRYKIIEKRQSVAFWCNPISGHATLYWYQQILGQGPKLLIQFQNNGVVDDSQLPKDRFSAERLKGVDSTLKIQPAKLEDSAVYLCASSWATSGYTFGSGTRLTVV.

This clonotype has a count of ten or more. The chain has TRBV5-6 and TRBJ2-4, with TRBD1 matching over 10 bases. Per the germline V gene, CDR1 is SGHDT and CDR2 is YYEEEE. V dropped 4 bases and J dropped 8; count of bases not matched to a gene: 9. The CDR3 sequence is 15 residues long. The CDR3 DNA sequence: TGTGCCAGCAGCCCGGTGGGGACAGGGGAGGACATTCAGTACTTC. It yields the protein CASSPVGTGEDIQYF.

Ten or more counts support this clonotype. The chain recombines TRBV6-2 or TRBV6-3 with TRBJ2-4; D not resolved. CDR3 length equals 16 residues. Trimming pared 6 bases from V and 0 bases from J, leaving 15 bases between. Looked up from germline, CDR1 is MNHEY and CDR2 is SVGEGT. CDR3 loop: CASRGAFLLAKNIQYF. DNA for the CDR3: TGTGCCAGCAGAGGAGCGTTTTTGCTAGCCAAAAACATTCAGTACTTC.

This clonotype was observed a few times. V is TRBV2 and J is TRBJ1-3; no clear D gene. Per the germline V gene, CDR1 is SNHLY and CDR2 is FYNNEI. This CDR3 is built from 13 residues. V was trimmed by 6 bases and J by 2 bases, leaving 8 bases between them. The chain's CDR3 is CASSSVAGNTIYF. The CDR3 DNA reads as TGTGCCAGCAGCTCGGTCGCTGGAAACACCATATATTTT.

The chain links TRBV20-1 to TRBJ1-1; no firm D call. The CDR3 loop spans 16 amino acids. Trimming stripped 0 bases from V and 3 bases from J, with 17 bases between. Per germline, CDR1 DFQATT and CDR2 SNEGSKA (reference sequence). CDR3 nucleotides: TGCAGTGCTAGAGATCTGGGAGGGCATAGTGACACTGAAGCTTTCTTT. Amino acids: CSARDLGGHSDTEAFF.

The table lists this clonotype with many counts. V and J are TRBV25-1 and TRBJ1-2; D ambiguous. Per the germline V gene, CDR1 is MGHDK and CDR2 is SYGVNS. The CDR3 runs to 12 residues. Trimming removed 10 bases from V and 4 bases from J, with 13 bases in between. This chain's CDR3 is CATAATTYGYTF. The CDR3, as DNA: TGTGCCACGGCCGCTACGACCTATGGCTACACCTTC.

This clonotype has just a few counts. The V call is TRBV12-3 or TRBV12-4, the J call TRBJ2-2; D gene unclear. V was shortened by 2 bases and J by 6 bases, with 13 bases between the two germline ends. The CDR3 length is 15 residues. The CDR3 spells CASSLQTSQPGELFF. The CDR3 region has the DNA TGTGCCAGCAGTTTACAGACATCCCAGCCCGGGGAGCTGTTTTTT.

This clonotype was detected ten times or more. The chain couples TRBV5-1 to TRBJ2-1; D unclear. In germline, CDR1 is SGHRS, CDR2 YFSETQ. The CDR3 covers 16 residues. Between the trimmed V and J ends, which lost 1 base and 5 bases, there was a span of 16 bases. CDR3 sequence: CASSLNSNAPHNEQFF. The CDR3 DNA reads as TGCGCCAGCAGCTTGAATTCTAACGCCCCTCACAATGAGCAGTTCTTC.

This clonotype has at least ten counts. The genes are TRBV29-1 and TRBJ1-5; TRBD1 matches 9 bases. The J segment lost 3 bases and the V segment lost 6 bases, leaving 3 bases of the junction unmatched. The length of the CDR3 is 13 residues. CDR1 is SQVTM, CDR2 ANQGSEA, per germline. CDR3 DNA: TGCAGCGTCGCACAGGGGGCCAATCAGCCCCAGCATTTT. Residues: CSVAQGANQPQHF.

There are a few counts of this clonotype. This chain links TRBV28 with TRBJ1-5, with no clear D. CDR1 and CDR2 (germline): MDHEN, SYDVKM. CDR3 length: 17 amino acids. V dropped 5 bases and J dropped 0 bases, with 17 bases sitting between them. This CDR3 reads CASSPSREPLSNQPQHF. CDR3 nucleotides: TGTGCCAGCAGTCCCTCCCGGGAGCCCCTTAGCAATCAGCCCCAGCATTTT.

With regard to this clonotype: This could be a read error, since a much larger clone is one nucleotide away. The chain joins TRBV12-3 or TRBV12-4 to TRBJ2-5; 9 nucleotides line up with TRBD2. The CDR3 contains 14 residues. The CDR3 region has the DNA TGTGCCAGCAGTCTAGCGGGGTCAAAAGAGGCCCAGTACTTC. Its protein is CASSLAGSKEAQYF.